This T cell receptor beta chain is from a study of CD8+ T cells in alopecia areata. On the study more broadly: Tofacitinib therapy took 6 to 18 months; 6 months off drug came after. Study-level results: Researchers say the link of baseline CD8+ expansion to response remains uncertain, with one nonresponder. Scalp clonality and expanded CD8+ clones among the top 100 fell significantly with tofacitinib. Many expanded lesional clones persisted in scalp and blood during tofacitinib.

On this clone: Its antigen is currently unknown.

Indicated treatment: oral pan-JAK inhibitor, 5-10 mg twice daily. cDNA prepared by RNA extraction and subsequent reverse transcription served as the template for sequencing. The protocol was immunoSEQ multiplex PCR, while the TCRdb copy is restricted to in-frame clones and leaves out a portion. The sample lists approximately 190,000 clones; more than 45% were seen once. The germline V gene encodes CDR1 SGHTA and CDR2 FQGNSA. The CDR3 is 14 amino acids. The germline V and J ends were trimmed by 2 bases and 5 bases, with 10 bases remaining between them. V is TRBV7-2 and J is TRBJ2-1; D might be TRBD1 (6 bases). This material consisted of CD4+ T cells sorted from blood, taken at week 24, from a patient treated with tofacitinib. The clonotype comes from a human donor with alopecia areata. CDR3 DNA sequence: TGTGCCAGCAGCTTATTACAGGGAGACAATGAGCAGTTCTTC. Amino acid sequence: CASSLLQGDNEQFF.